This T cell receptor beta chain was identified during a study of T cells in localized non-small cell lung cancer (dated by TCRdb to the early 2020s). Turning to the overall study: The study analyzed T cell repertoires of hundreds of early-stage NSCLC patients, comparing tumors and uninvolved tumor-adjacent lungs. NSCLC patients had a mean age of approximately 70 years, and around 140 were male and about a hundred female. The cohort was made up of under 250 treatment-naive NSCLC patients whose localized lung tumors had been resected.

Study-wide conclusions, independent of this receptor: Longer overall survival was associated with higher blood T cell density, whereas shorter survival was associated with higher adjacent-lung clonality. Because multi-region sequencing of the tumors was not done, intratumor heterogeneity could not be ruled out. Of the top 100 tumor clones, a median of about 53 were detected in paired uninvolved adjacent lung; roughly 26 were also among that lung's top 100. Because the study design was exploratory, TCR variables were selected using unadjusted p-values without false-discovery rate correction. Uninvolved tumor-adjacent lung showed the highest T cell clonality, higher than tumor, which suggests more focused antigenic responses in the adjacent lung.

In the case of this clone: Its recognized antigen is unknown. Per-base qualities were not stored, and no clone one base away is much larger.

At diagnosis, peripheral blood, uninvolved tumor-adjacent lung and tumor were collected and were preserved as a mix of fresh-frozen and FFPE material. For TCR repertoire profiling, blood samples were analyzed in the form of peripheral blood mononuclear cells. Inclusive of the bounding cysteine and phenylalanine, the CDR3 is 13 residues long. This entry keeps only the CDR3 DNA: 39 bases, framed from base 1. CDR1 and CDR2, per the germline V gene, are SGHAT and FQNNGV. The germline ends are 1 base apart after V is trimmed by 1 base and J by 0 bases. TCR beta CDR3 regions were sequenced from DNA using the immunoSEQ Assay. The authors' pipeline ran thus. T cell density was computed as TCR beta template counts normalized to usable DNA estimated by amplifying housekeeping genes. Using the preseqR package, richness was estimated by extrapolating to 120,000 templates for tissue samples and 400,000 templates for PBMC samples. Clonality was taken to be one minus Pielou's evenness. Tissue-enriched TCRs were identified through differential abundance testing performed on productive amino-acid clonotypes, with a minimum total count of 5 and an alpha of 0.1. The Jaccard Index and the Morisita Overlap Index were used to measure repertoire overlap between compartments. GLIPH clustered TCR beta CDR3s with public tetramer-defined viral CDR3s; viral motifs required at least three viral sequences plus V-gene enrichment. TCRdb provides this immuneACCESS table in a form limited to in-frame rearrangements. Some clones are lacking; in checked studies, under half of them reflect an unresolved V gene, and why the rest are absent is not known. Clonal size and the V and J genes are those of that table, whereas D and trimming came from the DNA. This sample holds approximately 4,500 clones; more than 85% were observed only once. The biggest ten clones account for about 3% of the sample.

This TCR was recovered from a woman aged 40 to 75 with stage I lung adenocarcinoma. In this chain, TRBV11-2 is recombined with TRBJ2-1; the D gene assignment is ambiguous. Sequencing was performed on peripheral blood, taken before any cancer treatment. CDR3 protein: CASSLASYNEQFF. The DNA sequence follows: TGTGCCAGCAGCTTAGCCTCCTACAATGAGCAGTTCTTC.